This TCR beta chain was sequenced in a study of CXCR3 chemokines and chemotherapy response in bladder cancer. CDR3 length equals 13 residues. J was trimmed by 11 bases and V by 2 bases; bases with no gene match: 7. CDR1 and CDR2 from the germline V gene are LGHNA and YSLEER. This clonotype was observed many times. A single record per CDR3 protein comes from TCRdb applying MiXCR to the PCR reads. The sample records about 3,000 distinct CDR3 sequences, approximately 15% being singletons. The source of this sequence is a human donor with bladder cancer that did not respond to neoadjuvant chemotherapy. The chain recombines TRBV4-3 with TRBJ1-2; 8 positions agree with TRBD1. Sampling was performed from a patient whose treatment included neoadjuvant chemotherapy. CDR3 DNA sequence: TGCGCCAGCAGCCAACACAGGGGGAGCTTTTACACCTTC. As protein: CASSQHRGSFYTF.